This entry concerns a single T cell receptor beta chain. There are 15 residues in the CDR3. V lost 4 bases and J lost 3; bases outside the gene matches: 4. CDR1 and CDR2 (germline): SNHLY, FYNNEI. This sample was included in a study of blood T cell repertoires in COVID-19. Source study methods: Amplification of reference gene primers was used by the study to estimate nucleated cell counts. The method was immunoSEQ multiplex PCR; TCRdb's version includes in-frame clones alone and lacks a portion of them. The V and J calls and clone size are taken from that table; D and trimming were inferred from the DNA. The data contain approximately 180,000 clones, around nine tenths of them singletons.

The sequence was obtained from a man in his fifties with acute or convalescent COVID-19. The V call is TRBV2, the J call TRBJ2-3, with 10 bases fitting TRBD2. Sequenced input: peripheral blood. The CDR3 coding sequence is TGTGCCAGCAGTGGTCAAGCGGGGGGGACAGATACGCAGTATTTT. Amino acids: CASSGQAGGTDTQYF.